What follows are 8 T cell receptor beta chains derived from one specimen sequenced in a study of PD-1 blockade in mismatch repair-deficient tumors. Profiled with immunoSEQ multiplex PCR; TCRdb holds only in-frame clones, not every one. Of approximately 37,000 clones listed, roughly 85% were seen once; the top ten hold 3.5% to 4%. The starting material was peripheral blood, obtained approximately 1.5 years after starting pembrolizumab. The receptors originated from an adult with mismatch repair-deficient cancer.

The chain recombines TRBV27 with TRBJ1-1; tentative D call: TRBD1 (5 bases). CDR1 is MNHEY and CDR2 is SMNVEV in the germline V gene (reference sequence). This CDR3 has 15 amino acids. Trimming took off 6 bases at V and 4 bases at J, with 18 bases between the two ends. The CDR3: CASRQIGGVSTEAFF. CDR3 nucleotides: TGTGCCAGCAGACAAATCGGGGGGGTAAGCACTGAAGCTTTCTTT.

The rearrangement links TRBV29-1 to TRBJ2-3, with D maybe TRBD2 (6 bases). In germline, CDR1 is SQVTM, CDR2 ANQGSEA. Deletions cut 4 bases from V and 5 bases from J, with 19 bases between. This CDR3 is built from 15 residues. CDR3 sequence (DNA): TGCAGCGTTGGAAGATCACTAGCCTCCCGAGATACGCAGTATTTT. Translation gives CSVGRSLASRDTQYF.

The chain links TRBV18 to TRBJ2-5; D not certain. Germline CDR1 is KGHSH and CDR2 is LQKENI. The V gene lost 4 bases and the J gene lost 1 base, with 13 bases spanning the gap. This CDR3 region has 15 residues. The CDR3 protein is CASSRDGRIQETQYF. CDR3 bases: TGTGCCAGCTCACGGGATGGGCGGATCCAAGAGACCCAGTACTTC. Using reference TRBV18 and TRBJ2-5 for the parts outside the CDR3, the full variable domain is NAGVMQNPRHLVRRRGQEARLRCSPMKGHSHVYWYRQLPEEGLKFMVYLQKENIIDESGMPKERFSAEFPKEGPSILRIQQVVRGDSAAYFCASSRDGRIQETQYFGPGTRLLVL.

The chain couples TRBV7-6 to TRBJ2-1; possibly TRBD2 for D (6 bases). The V end was cut by 2 bases, the J end by 3 bases, with 11 bases between. The CDR3 is 15 residues long. Germline loops: CDR1 SGHVS, CDR2 FNYEAQ. CDR3 protein: CASSLISGDYNEQFF. In DNA form, the CDR3 reads TGTGCCAGCAGCTTAATTAGCGGAGACTACAATGAGCAGTTCTTC.

The gene calls are TRBV11-2 and TRBJ2-7, with TRBD2 matching 7 bases. J was trimmed by 6 bases and V by 6 bases; bases with no gene match: 11. CDR1 is SGHAT, CDR2 FQNNGV, per germline. The CDR3 covers 14 residues. This chain's CDR3 is CASRPGTTFGEQYF. The CDR3 DNA sequence: TGTGCCAGCAGACCCGGGACTACCTTCGGCGAGCAGTACTTC.

V is TRBV9 and J is TRBJ2-2, with D possibly being TRBD2 (5 bases). The V end was cut by 3 bases, the J end by 4 bases, with 19 bases between. CDR3 size: 17 residues. Germline CDR1 reads SGDLS; CDR2 reads YYNGEE. CDR3 region: CASSDPTRVVGTGELFF. The CDR3 bases are TGTGCCAGCAGCGACCCGACGAGGGTCGTGGGCACCGGGGAGCTGTTTTTT.

The chain recombines TRBV5-1 with TRBJ1-3; D not resolved. The germline V and J ends were trimmed by 0 bases and 0 bases, with 16 bases remaining between them. Germline V gene sequence: CDR1 SGHRS, CDR2 YFSETQ. CDR3 length: 18 residues. CDR3 protein: CASSLEGRAQSSGNTIYF. Written as DNA, the CDR3 is TGCGCCAGCAGCTTGGAAGGCAGAGCTCAGTCCTCTGGAAACACCATATATTTT.

This chain joins TRBV20-1 and TRBJ2-7; D possibly corresponds to TRBD2 (5 bases). This CDR3 comprises 11 residues. Germline CDR1 is DFQATT and CDR2 is SNEGSKA (reference sequence). V lost 1 base, J lost 5 bases, and 6 bases lay in between. Here the CDR3 DNA reads TGCAGTGCTAGAGTACTAGACGAGCAGTACTTC. Translated, it gives CSARVLDEQYF.